Listed here are 8 T cell receptor beta chains from one sample, sequenced in a study of blood T cell repertoires in COVID-19. The repertoire was sequenced with immunoSEQ multiplex PCR; TCRdb's copy has only in-frame clones and lacks some. The sample has about 390,000 clones, over 75% seen once. Material: peripheral blood. These receptors were taken from a woman in her sixties or seventies with COVID-19, enrolled during active disease.

The chain is built from TRBV6-6 and TRBJ1-5, with 7 positions matching TRBD1. Germline assignment: CDR1 MNHNY and CDR2 SVGAGI (reference sequence). This CDR3 is 14 amino acids long. V gave up 5 bases and J gave up 7 bases; unmatched junction bases: 8. The CDR3 DNA reads TGTGCCAGCAGTCCGACAGGGTCTCGGCAGCCCCAGCATTTT. It codes for CASSPTGSRQPQHF.

The rearrangement uses TRBV6-5 and TRBJ1-5; D unclear. V lost 2 bases to trimming and J lost 4 bases, with 6 bases between them. Germline-derived CDR1 and CDR2 are MNHEY and SVGAGI. The CDR3 length is 13 residues. The CDR3 here is CASSYDGNQPQHF. Here the CDR3 DNA reads TGTGCCAGCAGTTACGACGGGAATCAGCCCCAGCATTTT.

V and J are TRBV10-3 and TRBJ2-2, with TRBD1 matching over 7 bases. V lost 10 bases to trimming and J lost 3 bases; unmatched junction nucleotides: 11. CDR3 length equals 15 residues. CDR1 is ENHRY and CDR2 is SYGVKD in the germline V gene. In DNA, the CDR3 is TGTGCCAGCGGTTCCGGGACAGCCTACACCGGGGAGCTGTTTTTT. Its protein product is CASGSGTAYTGELFF.

The chain employs TRBV29-1 and TRBJ1-1; D is unclear. Germline CDR1 SQVTM, CDR2 ANQGSEA. The V end lost 6 bases, the J end lost 3 bases, and 11 bases lay between the germline ends. This CDR3 contains 12 residues. CDR3 loop: CSVSGLYTEAFF. For the CDR3, the DNA is TGCAGCGTCTCCGGTTTGTACACTGAAGCTTTCTTT. The variable domain in full, completed from reference TRBV29-1 and TRBJ1-1, reads SAVISQKPSRDICQRGTSLTIQCQVDSQVTMMFWYRQQPGQSLTLIATANQGSEATYESGFVIDKFPISRPNLTFSTLTVSNMSPEDSSIYLCSVSGLYTEAFFGQGTRLTVV.

This clone occurred a few times. V gene TRBV7-9 combines with J gene TRBJ2-7; 11 nucleotides match TRBD1. Germline assignment: CDR1 SEHNR and CDR2 FQNEAQ (reference sequence). The CDR3 spans 16 residues. The junction had 4 bases not matched to a gene; V was cut back by 0 bases and J by 3 bases. The CDR3 DNA reads TGTGCCAGCAGCTTAGCGTATGGGACAGGGGGCTACGAGCAGTACTTC. Residues: CASSLAYGTGGYEQYF.

This rearrangement joins TRBV2 to TRBJ1-5, with 7 positions matching TRBD1. Germline values: CDR1 SNHLY, CDR2 FYNNEI. This CDR3 is 14 amino acids long. After removal of 6 bases from V and 0 bases from J, the junction contained 2 bases not matched to a gene. The CDR3 region has the DNA TGTGCCAGCAGGCAGGGGGGTAGCAATCAGCCCCAGCATTTT. Translation gives CASRQGGSNQPQHF.

This clone was recorded a few times. The genes are TRBV14 and TRBJ2-7; D is ambiguous. V lost 4 bases to trimming and J lost 0 bases, with 16 bases between them. There are 16 residues in the CDR3. Germline-derived CDR1 and CDR2 are SGHDN and FVKESK. In DNA, the CDR3 is TGTGCCAGCAGCCTCCTGGTGGGCGCGAGCTCCTACGAGCAGTACTTC. This codes for CASSLLVGASSYEQYF.

The rearrangement links TRBV2 to TRBJ1-6; no reliable D call. The CDR3 totals 15 residues. Germline V lookup: CDR1 SNHLY, CDR2 FYNNEI. Trimming left V 4 bases short and J 0 bases short, with 7 bases between. CDR3 loop: CASSAASSYNSPLHF. CDR3 coding DNA: TGTGCCAGCAGTGCGGCTAGCTCCTATAATTCACCCCTCCACTTT. The full variable domain, in which reference TRBV2 and TRBJ1-6 provide the parts outside the CDR3, is EPEVTQTPSHQVTQMGQEVILRCVPISNHLYFYWYRQILGQKVEFLVSFYNNEISEKSEIFDDQFSVERPDGSNFTLKIRSTKLEDSAMYFCASSAASSYNSPLHFGNGTRLTVT.